This T cell receptor (beta chain) came from a study of beta chain features in type 1 diabetes. On the study more broadly: What patients shared with healthy donors was a similar profile of age, gender and cell yields.

The germline gives CDR1 SGHRS, CDR2 YFSETQ. The CDR3 has 15 residues. V shed 9 bases and J shed 0 bases, with 18 bases lying between them. Expressed TCRB transcripts were sequenced, since all the RNA that had been isolated was reverse transcribed. Some clones are missing from TCRdb's copy, which holds only in-frame ones; the method was immunoSEQ multiplex PCR. The table has 500,000 to 850,000 clones, roughly an eighth seen once. Study-level findings and limits: Among patients with Type 1 diabetes, TCRB CDR3s were moderately but significantly shorter in every one of the four CD4+ subsets. Within patients, naive, central memory and Treg TCRB repertoires seemed more similar than within healthy donors.

This clone has a handful of counts. Its target is not known. CD4+ naive, central memory, regulatory and stem cell-like memory cells were sorted via CD45RO/CCR7/CD25/CD127/CD95/CD27. J is TRBJ2-5 and V is TRBV5-1; D might be TRBD2 (5 bases). The TCR originated in a man in his late teens or twenties with type 1 diabetes. Sequenced: naive CD4+ T cells from blood. The CDR3 coding sequence is TGCGCCACCCGTTCGGGGTTCTCGTACCAAGAGACCCAGTACTTC. It yields the protein CATRSGFSYQETQYF.